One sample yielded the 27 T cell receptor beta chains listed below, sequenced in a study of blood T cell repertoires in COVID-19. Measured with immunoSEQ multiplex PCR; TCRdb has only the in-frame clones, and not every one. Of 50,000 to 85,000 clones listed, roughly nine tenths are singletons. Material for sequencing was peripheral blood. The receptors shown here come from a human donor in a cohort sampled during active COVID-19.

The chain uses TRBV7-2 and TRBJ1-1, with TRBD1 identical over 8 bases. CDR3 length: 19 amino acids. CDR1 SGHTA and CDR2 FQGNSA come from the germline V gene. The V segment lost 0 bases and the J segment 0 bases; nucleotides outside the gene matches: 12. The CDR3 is CASSLAGVTPGGLNTEAFF. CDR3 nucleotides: TGTGCCAGCAGCTTAGCCGGCGTGACCCCAGGGGGCCTGAACACTGAAGCTTTCTTT. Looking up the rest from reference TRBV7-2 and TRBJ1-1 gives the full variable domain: GAGVSQSPSNKVTEKGKDVELRCDPISGHTALYWYRQSLGQGLEFLIYFQGNSAPDKSGLPSDRFSAERTGGSVSTLTIQRTQQEDSAVYLCASSLAGVTPGGLNTEAFFGQGTRLTVV.

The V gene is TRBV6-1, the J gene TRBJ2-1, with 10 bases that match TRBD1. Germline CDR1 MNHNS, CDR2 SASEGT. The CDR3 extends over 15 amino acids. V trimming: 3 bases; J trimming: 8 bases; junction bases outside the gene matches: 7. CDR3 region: CASSDRDRGADEQFF. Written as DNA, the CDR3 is TGTGCCAGCAGTGACCGGGACAGGGGCGCGGATGAGCAGTTCTTC.

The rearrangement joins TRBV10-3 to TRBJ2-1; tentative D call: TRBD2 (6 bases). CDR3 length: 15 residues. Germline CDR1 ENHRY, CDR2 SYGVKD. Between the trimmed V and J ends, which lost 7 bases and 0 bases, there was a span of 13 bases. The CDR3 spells CAINRQRASYNEQFF. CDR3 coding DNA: TGTGCCATCAACCGCCAGCGGGCCTCCTACAATGAGCAGTTCTTC.

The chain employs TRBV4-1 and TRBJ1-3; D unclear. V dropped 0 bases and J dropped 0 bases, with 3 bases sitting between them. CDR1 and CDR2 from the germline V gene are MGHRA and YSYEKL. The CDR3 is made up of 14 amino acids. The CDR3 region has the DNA TGCGCCAGCAGCCAAGATAGCTCTGGAAACACCATATATTTT. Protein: CASSQDSSGNTIYF.

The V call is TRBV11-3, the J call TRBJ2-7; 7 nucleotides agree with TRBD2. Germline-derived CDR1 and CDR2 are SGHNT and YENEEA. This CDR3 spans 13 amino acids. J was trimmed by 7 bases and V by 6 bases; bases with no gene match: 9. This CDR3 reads CASSSGEGWEQYF. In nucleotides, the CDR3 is TGTGCCAGCAGTTCTGGGGAGGGATGGGAGCAGTACTTC. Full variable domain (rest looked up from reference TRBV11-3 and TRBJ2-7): EAGVVQSPRYKIIEKKQPVAFWCNPISGHNTLYWYLQNLGQGPELLIRYENEEAVDDSQLPKDRFSAERLKGVDSTLKIQPAELGDSAVYLCASSSGEGWEQYFGPGTRLTVT.

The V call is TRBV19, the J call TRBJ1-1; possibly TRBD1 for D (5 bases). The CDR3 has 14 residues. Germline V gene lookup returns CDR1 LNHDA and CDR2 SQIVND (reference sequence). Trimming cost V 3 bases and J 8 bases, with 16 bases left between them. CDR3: CASSMGREDREAFF. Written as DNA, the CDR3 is TGTGCCAGTAGTATGGGCAGGGAGGACCGAGAAGCTTTCTTT.

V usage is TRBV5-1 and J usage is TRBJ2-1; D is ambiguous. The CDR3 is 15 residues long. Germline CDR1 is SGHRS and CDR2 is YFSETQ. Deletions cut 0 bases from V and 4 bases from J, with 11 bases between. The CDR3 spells CASSLALTEYNEQFF. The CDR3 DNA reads TGCGCCAGCAGCTTGGCATTGACGGAGTACAATGAGCAGTTCTTC.

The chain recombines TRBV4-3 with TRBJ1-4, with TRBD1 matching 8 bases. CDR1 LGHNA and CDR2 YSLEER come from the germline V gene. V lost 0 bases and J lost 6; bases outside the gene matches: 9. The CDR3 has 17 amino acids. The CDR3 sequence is CASSQDEQGGLDEKLFF. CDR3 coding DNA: TGCGCCAGCAGCCAAGATGAACAGGGGGGATTGGATGAAAAACTGTTTTTT.

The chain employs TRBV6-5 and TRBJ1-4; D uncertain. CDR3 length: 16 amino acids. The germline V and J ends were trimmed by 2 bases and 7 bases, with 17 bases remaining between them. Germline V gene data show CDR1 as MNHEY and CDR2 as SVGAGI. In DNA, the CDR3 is TGTGCCAGCAGTTACAGCGCCGGGATGGTGGGTGAAAAACTGTTTTTT. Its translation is CASSYSAGMVGEKLFF.

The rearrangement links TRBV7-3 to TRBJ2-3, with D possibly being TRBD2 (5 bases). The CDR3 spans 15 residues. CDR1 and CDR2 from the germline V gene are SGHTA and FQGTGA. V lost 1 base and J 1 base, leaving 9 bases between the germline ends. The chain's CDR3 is CASSLIGRGTDTQYF. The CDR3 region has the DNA TGTGCCAGCAGCTTAATTGGGCGGGGCACAGATACGCAGTATTTT. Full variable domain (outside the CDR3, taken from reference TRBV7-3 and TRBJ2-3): GAGVSQTPSNKVTEKGKYVELRCDPISGHTALYWYRQSLGQGPEFLIYFQGTGAADDSGLPNDRFFAVRPEGSVSTLKIQRTERGDSAVYLCASSLIGRGTDTQYFGPGTRLTVL.

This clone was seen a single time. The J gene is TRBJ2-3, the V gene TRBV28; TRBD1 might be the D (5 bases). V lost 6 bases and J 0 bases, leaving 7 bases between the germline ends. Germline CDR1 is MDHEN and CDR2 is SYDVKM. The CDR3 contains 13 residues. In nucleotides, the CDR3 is TGTGCCAGCAGCAGGGCTAGCACAGATACGCAGTATTTT. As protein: CASSRASTDTQYF.

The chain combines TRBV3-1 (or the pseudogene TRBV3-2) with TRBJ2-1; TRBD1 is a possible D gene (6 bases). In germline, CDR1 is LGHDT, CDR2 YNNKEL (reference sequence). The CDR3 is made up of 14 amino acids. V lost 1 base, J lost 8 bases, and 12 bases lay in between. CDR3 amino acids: CASSQVGASHEQFF. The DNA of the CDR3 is TGTGCCAGCAGCCAAGTGGGGGCCTCCCATGAGCAGTTCTTC.

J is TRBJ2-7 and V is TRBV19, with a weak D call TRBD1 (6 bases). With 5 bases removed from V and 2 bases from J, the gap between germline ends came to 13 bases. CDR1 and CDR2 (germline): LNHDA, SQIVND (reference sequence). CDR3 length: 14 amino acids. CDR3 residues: CASSSRDIPYEQYF. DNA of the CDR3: TGTGCCAGTAGTTCCCGGGACATTCCCTACGAGCAGTACTTC.

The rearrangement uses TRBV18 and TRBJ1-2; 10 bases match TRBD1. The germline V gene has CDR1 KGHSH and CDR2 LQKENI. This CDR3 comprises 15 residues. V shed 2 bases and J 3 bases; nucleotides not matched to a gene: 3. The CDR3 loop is CASSPSGTGDYGYTF. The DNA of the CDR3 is TGTGCCAGCTCACCATCTGGGACAGGGGACTATGGCTACACCTTC.

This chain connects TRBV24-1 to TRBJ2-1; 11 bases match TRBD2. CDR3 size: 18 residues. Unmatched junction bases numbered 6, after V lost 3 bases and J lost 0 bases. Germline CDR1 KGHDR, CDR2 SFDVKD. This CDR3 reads CATSDNSGGAGSYNEQFF. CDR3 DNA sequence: TGTGCCACCAGTGATAATAGCGGGGGGGCCGGCTCCTACAATGAGCAGTTCTTC.

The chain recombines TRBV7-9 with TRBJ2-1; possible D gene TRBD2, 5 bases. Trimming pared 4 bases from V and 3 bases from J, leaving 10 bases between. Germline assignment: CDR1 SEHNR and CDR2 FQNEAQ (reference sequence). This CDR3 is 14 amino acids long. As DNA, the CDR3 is TGTGCCAGCAGCTCCGGACTCGTCTACAATGAGCAGTTCTTC. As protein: CASSSGLVYNEQFF.

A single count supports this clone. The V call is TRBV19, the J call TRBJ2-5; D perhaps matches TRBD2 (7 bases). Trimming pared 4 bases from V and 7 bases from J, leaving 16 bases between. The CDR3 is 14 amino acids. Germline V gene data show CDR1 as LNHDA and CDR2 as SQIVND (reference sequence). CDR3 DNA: TGTGCCAGTAGTAGCGGGGGCTACTCAGCGACCCAGTACTTC. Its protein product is CASSSGGYSATQYF.

The CDR3 here is CASSEDKPQHF. In nucleotides, the CDR3 is TGTGCCAGCAGTGAAGACAAACCCCAGCATTTT. This chain connects TRBV6-1 to TRBJ1-5; D not certain. This CDR3 is 11 amino acids long. From germline, CDR1 is MNHNS and CDR2 SASEGT. The ends were cut back, 1 base at V and 10 bases at J, with 5 bases in the middle.

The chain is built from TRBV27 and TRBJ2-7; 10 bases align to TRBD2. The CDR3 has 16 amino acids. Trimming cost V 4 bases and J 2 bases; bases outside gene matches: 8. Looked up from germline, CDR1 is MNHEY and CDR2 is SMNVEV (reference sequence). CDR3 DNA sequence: TGTGCCAGCAGTTGGGGGGATAGCGGGAGGCCCTACGAGCAGTACTTC. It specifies CASSWGDSGRPYEQYF.

In DNA, the CDR3 is TGTGCCACCAGCAGAGATATCGGAGGTACTAAAGAGACCCAGTACTTC. It translates to CATSRDIGGTKETQYF. The chain is built from TRBV15 and TRBJ2-5, with a tentative D call TRBD2 (5 bases). Germline-derived CDR1 and CDR2 are LNHNV and YYDKDF (reference sequence). This CDR3 spans 16 amino acids. Trimming stripped 0 bases from V and 3 bases from J, with 14 bases between. Supplemented by reference TRBV15 and TRBJ2-5, the full variable domain reads DAMVIQNPRYQVTQFGKPVTLSCSQTLNHNVMYWYQQKSSQAPKLLFHYYDKDFNNEADTPDNFQSRRPNTSFCFLDIRSPGLGDTAMYLCATSRDIGGTKETQYFGPGTRLLVL.

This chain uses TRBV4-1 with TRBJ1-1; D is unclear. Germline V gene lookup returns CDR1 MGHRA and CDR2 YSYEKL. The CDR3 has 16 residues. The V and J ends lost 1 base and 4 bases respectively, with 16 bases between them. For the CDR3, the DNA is TGCGCCAGCAGCCAAGCGGGAGGTGGATCGGGCACTGAAGCTTTCTTT. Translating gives CASSQAGGGSGTEAFF.

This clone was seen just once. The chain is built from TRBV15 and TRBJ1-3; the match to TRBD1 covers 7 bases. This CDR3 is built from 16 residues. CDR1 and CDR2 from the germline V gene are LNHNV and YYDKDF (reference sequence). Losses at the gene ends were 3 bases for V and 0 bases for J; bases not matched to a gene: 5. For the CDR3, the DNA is TGTGCCACCAGCAGTCACAGGGGAAGCTCTGGAAACACCATATATTTT. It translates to CATSSHRGSSGNTIYF.

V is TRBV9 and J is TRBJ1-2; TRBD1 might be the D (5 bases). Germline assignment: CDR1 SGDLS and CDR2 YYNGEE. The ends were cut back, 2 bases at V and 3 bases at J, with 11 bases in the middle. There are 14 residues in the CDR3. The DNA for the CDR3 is TGTGCCAGCAGCGTGGGTCTCAGGGACTATGGCTACACCTTC. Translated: CASSVGLRDYGYTF.

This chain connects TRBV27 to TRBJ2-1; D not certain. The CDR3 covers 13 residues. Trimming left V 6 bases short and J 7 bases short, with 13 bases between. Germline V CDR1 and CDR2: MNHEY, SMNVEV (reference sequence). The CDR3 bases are TGTGCCAGCAGGAGGTTCACGGTAAATGAGCAGTTCTTC. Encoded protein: CASRRFTVNEQFF.

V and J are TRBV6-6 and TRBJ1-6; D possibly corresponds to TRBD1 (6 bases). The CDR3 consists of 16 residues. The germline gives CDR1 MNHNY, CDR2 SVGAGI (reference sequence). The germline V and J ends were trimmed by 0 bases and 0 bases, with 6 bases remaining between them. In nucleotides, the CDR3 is TGTGCCAGCAGTTACTCAGGGGGCTCCTATAATTCACCCCTCCACTTT. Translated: CASSYSGGSYNSPLHF.

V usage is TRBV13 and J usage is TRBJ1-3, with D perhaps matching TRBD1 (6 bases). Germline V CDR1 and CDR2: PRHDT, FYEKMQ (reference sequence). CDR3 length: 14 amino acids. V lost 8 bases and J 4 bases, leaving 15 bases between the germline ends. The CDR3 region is CASRPTGSGNTIYF. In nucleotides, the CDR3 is TGTGCCAGCCGCCCTACAGGGAGCGGAAACACCATATATTTT.

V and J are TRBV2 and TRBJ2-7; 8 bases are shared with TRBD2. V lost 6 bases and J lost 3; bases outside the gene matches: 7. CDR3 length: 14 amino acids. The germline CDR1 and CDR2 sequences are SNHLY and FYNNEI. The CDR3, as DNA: TGTGCCAGCAGCAAGGACGGGACTAGCTACGAGCAGTACTTC. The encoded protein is CASSKDGTSYEQYF.